This TCR beta chain stems from a study of blood T cell repertoires in COVID-19. Study details: The origin of the acute and convalescent COVID-19 samples was the United States, Italy and Spain.

V lost 4 bases and J 1 base, leaving 12 bases between the germline ends. This CDR3 spans 14 amino acids. The germline V gene encodes CDR1 SGHTS and CDR2 YDEGEE. Original data processing: Amplification of reference gene primers provided the estimated nucleated cell counts. Generated by immunoSEQ multiplex PCR, the TCRdb table keeps only in-frame clones and is missing some. V and J calls plus clone size are reproduced from that table; the DNA served to infer D and trimming. The sample has about 250,000 clones, roughly 85% seen once; the top ten hold 5.1%. J is TRBJ2-7 and V is TRBV5-8; D is uncertain. The clonotype originates from a man aged 50 or older with active or convalescent COVID-19. The source material was peripheral blood. The DNA of the CDR3 is TGTGCCAGCAGCCTAACCCCCGGGTCCTACGAGCAGTACTTC. The encoded protein is CASSLTPGSYEQYF.